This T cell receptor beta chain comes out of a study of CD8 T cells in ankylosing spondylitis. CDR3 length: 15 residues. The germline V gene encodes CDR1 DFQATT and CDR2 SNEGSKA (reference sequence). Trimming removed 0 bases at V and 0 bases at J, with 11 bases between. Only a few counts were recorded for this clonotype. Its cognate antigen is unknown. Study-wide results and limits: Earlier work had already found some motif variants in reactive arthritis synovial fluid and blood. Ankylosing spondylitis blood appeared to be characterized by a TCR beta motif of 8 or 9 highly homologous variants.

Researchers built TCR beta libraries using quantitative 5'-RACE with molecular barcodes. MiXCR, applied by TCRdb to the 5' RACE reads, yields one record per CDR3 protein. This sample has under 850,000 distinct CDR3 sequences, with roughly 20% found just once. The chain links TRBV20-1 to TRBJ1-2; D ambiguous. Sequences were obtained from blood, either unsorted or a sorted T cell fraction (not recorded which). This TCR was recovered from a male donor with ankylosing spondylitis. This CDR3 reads CSARDTRVANYGYTF. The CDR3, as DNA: TGCAGTGCTAGAGATACGCGGGTTGCTAACTATGGCTACACCTTC.